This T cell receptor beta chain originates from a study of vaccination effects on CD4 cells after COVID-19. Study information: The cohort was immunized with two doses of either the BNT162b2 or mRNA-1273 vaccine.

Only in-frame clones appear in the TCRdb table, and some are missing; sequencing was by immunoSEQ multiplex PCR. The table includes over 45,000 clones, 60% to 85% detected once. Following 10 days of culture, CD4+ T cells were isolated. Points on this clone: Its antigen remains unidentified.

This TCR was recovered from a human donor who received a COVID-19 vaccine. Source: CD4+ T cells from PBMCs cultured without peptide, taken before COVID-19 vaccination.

For the CDR3, the DNA is TGCGCCAGCAGCCCAATGGTTAGCCGCCAATACGAGCAGTACGTC. Residues: CASSPMVSRQYEQYV. The chain joins TRBV23-1 to TRBJ2-7; no definite D call. TRBV23-1 is an ORF, and what it does is uncertain. The CDR3 is made up of 15 amino acids. The V end was cut by 6 bases, the J end by 4 bases, with 19 bases between.